A single sample gave rise to the 4 T cell receptor beta chains below, sequenced in a study of beta chain features in type 1 diabetes. Study conclusions and caveats: Significant though moderate, a shortening of TCRB CDR3s appeared in all four CD4+ subsets of Type 1 diabetes patients.

Since all of the isolated RNA was reverse transcribed, expressed TCRB transcripts were what got sequenced. The table came from immunoSEQ multiplex PCR; TCRdb's copy has only in-frame clones and leaves some out. Of hundreds of thousands of clones in the sample, 11% to 15% are singletons; the top ten hold around 0.04%. No antigen has been identified for these receptors. Sequences were obtained from naive CD4+ T cells from blood. The receptors here all came from a man between 18 and 35 years old with type 1 diabetes.

In the case of this clone: The same CDR3 can be traced to other DNA sequences in this sample. The chain links TRBV2 to TRBJ2-7; D not certain. Trimming removed 3 bases from V and 4 bases from J, with 7 bases in between. This CDR3 region has 12 residues. The germline gives CDR1 SNHLY, CDR2 FYNNEI. CDR3 loop: CASSDSGYEQYF. The DNA for the CDR3 is TGTGCCAGCAGTGATTCAGGTTACGAGCAGTACTTC.

This clone was counted a few times. The gene calls are TRBV5-6 and TRBJ1-5, with a tentative D call TRBD1 (6 bases). The CDR3 consists of 16 residues. From germline, CDR1 is SGHDT and CDR2 YYEEEE. The V and J ends lost 0 bases and 0 bases respectively, with 10 bases between them. In nucleotides, the CDR3 is TGTGCCAGCAGCTTGGTGTCAGGGGATAGCAATCAGCCCCAGCATTTT. This encodes CASSLVSGDSNQPQHF. Supplemented by reference TRBV5-6 and TRBJ1-5, the full variable domain reads DAGVTQSPTHLIKTRGQQVTLRCSPKSGHDTVSWYQQALGQGPQFIFQYYEEEERQRGNFPDRFSGHQFPNYSSELNVNALLLGDSALYLCASSLVSGDSNQPQHFGDGTRLSIL.

The V call is TRBV2, the J call TRBJ2-2; 9 nucleotides match TRBD2. V lost 3 bases and J lost 1; bases outside the gene matches: 3. The CDR3 totals 16 residues. CDR1 and CDR2 (germline): SNHLY, FYNNEI. CDR3 amino acids: CASSDLLAGNTGELFF. The DNA of the CDR3 is TGTGCCAGCAGTGATTTACTAGCGGGGAACACCGGGGAGCTGTTTTTT.

The rearrangement joins TRBV14 to TRBJ2-5; 7 positions match TRBD2. Germline trimming cut 2 bases from V and 2 bases from J; bases unmatched to any gene: 11. This CDR3 has 17 residues. Germline V lookup: CDR1 SGHDN, CDR2 FVKESK. CDR3 in DNA: TGTGCCAGCAGCCAAAGAAGGCGGGGGATCCTACAAGAGACCCAGTACTTC. Its protein product is CASSQRRRGILQETQYF.